These 19 T cell receptor beta chains share one sample of origin, sequenced in a study of type 1 regulatory T cells. TCRdb re-called the reads through MiXCR, storing one row per CDR3 protein. The sample yields 80,000 to 100,000 distinct CDR3 sequences, 25% to 40% seen once. The sequencing input was CD4+ T cells, either the whole sample or a sorted fraction (not recorded which). The receptors originated from a human donor in good health.

The chain is built from TRBV7-9 and TRBJ2-5; a weak D match, TRBD1 (5 bases). Germline CDR1 reads SEHNR; CDR2 reads FQNEAQ (reference sequence). The CDR3 contains 12 residues. The V end was cut by 7 bases, the J end by 4 bases, with 10 bases between. Here the CDR3 DNA reads TGTGCCAGCATCCTCCAGGGAGAGACCCAGTACTTC. Translation gives CASILQGETQYF.

About this clonotype itself: This may stem from a read error, because a much larger clone lies one nucleotide away. The rearrangement joins TRBV12-3 or TRBV12-4 to TRBJ2-2, with 8 bases fitting TRBD2. The CDR3 totals 17 residues. The CDR3 DNA reads TGTGCCAGCAGTTCTGGTGGCGGGAGGACGAACACCGGGGGGCTGTTTTTT. Translating it yields CASSSGGGRTNTGGLFF.

This clonotype showed up just a few times. The CDR3 reads CAISARDSNTGELFF. The CDR3 nucleotides read TGTGCCATCAGTGCAAGGGACAGCAACACCGGGGAGCTGTTTTTT. The chain is built from TRBV10-3 and TRBJ2-2; TRBD1 matches at 7 bases. CDR3 length: 15 amino acids. The junction had 4 bases not matched to a gene; V was cut back by 4 bases and J by 2 bases. Per germline, CDR1 ENHRY and CDR2 SYGVKD.

The V gene is TRBV28, the J gene TRBJ1-1; no definite D call. V lost 4 bases and J lost 11, with 23 bases in between. CDR3 length: 15 residues. The germline V gene encodes CDR1 MDHEN and CDR2 SYDVKM. For the CDR3, the DNA is TGTGCCAGCAGTTCCCCCCCGCGGGGTGCGGTCCACGCTTTCTTT. Its protein product is CASSSPPRGAVHAFF.

The J gene is TRBJ2-2, the V gene TRBV9; tentatively, D is TRBD2 (5 bases). Germline assignment: CDR1 SGDLS and CDR2 YYNGEE. Trimming took 0 bases from V and 6 from J, leaving 9 bases between them. The CDR3 sequence is 14 residues long. CDR3 bases: TGTGCCAGCAGCGTAGCTACTAGTGCCGGGGAGCTGTTTTTT. Amino acid sequence: CASSVATSAGELFF.

The chain has TRBV6-4 and TRBJ2-6; 7 bases fit TRBD1. The germline V gene encodes CDR1 MRHNA and CDR2 SNTAGT. Unmatched junction bases numbered 2, after V lost 4 bases and J lost 2 bases. This CDR3 is 15 amino acids long. The CDR3 DNA sequence: TGTGCCAGCAGTGCTCAGGGGGCTGGGGCCAACGTCCTGACTTTC. Translation: CASSAQGAGANVLTF.

This clonotype was detected a few times. The CDR3 nucleotides are TGTGCCAGCAGCTTATACTCCCCCGAGTCAGGTCCTCAAGAGACCCAGTACTTC. This codes for CASSLYSPESGPQETQYF. The chain uses TRBV7-3 and TRBJ2-5; the D is unclear. The germline V gene encodes CDR1 SGHTA and CDR2 FQGTGA. The ends were cut back, 2 bases at V and 2 bases at J, with 21 bases in the middle. This CDR3 comprises 18 residues.

This clonotype has a handful of counts. The chain employs TRBV6-5 and TRBJ2-1; D unclear. Trimming removed 9 bases at V and 5 bases at J, with 17 bases between. The CDR3 has 14 residues. CDR1 MNHEY and CDR2 SVGAGI come from the germline V gene. The CDR3 region is CARILLDRNNEQFF. Written as DNA, the CDR3 is TGTGCCAGGATCTTACTGGACCGAAACAATGAGCAGTTCTTC.

This clonotype was seen a few times. The chain links TRBV28 to TRBJ1-5; D possibly corresponds to TRBD1 (6 bases). Between the trimmed V and J ends, which lost 7 bases and 4 bases, there was a span of 14 bases. Per germline, CDR1 MDHEN and CDR2 SYDVKM. The CDR3 is 14 amino acids. CDR3 DNA: TGTGCCAGCACCTTCCAGGGGACAAATCAGCCCCAGCATTTT. Residues: CASTFQGTNQPQHF.

This clonotype was detected a few times. The chain links TRBV6-5 to TRBJ2-7; 7 bases are shared with TRBD2. This CDR3 has 14 amino acids. V gave up 8 bases and J gave up 4 bases; unmatched junction bases: 11. Germline V lookup: CDR1 MNHEY, CDR2 SVGAGI. The CDR3 spells CASGTRGRMYEQYF. In DNA, the CDR3 is TGTGCCAGCGGTACTCGCGGGAGAATGTACGAGCAGTACTTC.

In its sample, this clonotype was seen a few times. The CDR3 nucleotides are TGTGCCAGCAGTCTATTAAGCCTGGGACTAGCGGGAAGCACAGATACGCAGTATTTT. Encoded protein: CASSLLSLGLAGSTDTQYF. The chain employs TRBV3-1 and TRBJ2-3, with TRBD2 matching 13 bases. V lost 6 bases and J lost 0; bases outside the gene matches: 12. The germline CDR1 and CDR2 sequences are LGHDT and YNNKEL (reference sequence). The CDR3 contains 19 residues.

The V gene is TRBV7-9, the J gene TRBJ1-1; D is unresolved. V was cut by 7 bases and J by 3 bases, with 9 bases left in between. CDR1 SEHNR and CDR2 FQNEAQ come from the germline V gene (reference sequence). There are 12 residues in the CDR3. This chain's CDR3 is CASTPTDTEAFF. The CDR3, as DNA: TGTGCCAGCACCCCTACAGACACTGAAGCTTTCTTT.

The chain links TRBV7-8 to TRBJ2-7; D tentatively fits TRBD1 or TRBD2 (5 bases each). The germline V gene has CDR1 SGHVS and CDR2 FQNEAQ. CDR3 length equals 13 residues. V lost 1 base, J lost 4 bases, and 8 bases lay in between. The CDR3 here is CASSLEGPYEQYF. The CDR3 bases are TGTGCCAGCAGCTTAGAGGGACCATACGAGCAGTACTTC.

This rearrangement joins TRBV6-6 to TRBJ2-1; 11 nucleotides line up with TRBD2. Germline CDR1 and CDR2: MNHNY and SVGAGI (reference sequence). This CDR3 region has 16 residues. J gave up 4 bases and V 2 bases, and 4 bases lay outside the gene matches. The CDR3 DNA sequence: TGTGCCAGCAGTTACGACGGGACTAGCGGTTACAATGAGCAGTTCTTC. This codes for CASSYDGTSGYNEQFF.

This clonotype came up a few times. This rearrangement joins TRBV7-2 to TRBJ2-7; no definite D call. The germline gives CDR1 SGHTA, CDR2 FQGNSA. CDR3 length equals 17 residues. V lost 0 bases, J lost 6 bases, and 21 bases lay in between. CDR3 DNA sequence: TGTGCCAGCAGCTTAGCGGGTCCGTCCTACCCTACGGGCGAGCAGTACTTC. This codes for CASSLAGPSYPTGEQYF.

The count of this clonotype is one. The chain recombines TRBV6-6 with TRBJ2-5; either TRBD1 or TRBD2 may supply D (5 bases each). The CDR3 spans 14 residues. The ends were cut back, 7 bases at V and 5 bases at J, with 17 bases in the middle. The V gene's germline CDR1 is MNHNY and CDR2 SVGAGI (reference sequence). The CDR3 coding sequence is TGTGCCAGCACTCTGGACTCTTCAGGGGAGACCCAGTACTTC. Its protein product is CASTLDSSGETQYF.

V gene TRBV28 combines with J gene TRBJ2-3, with 12 bases matching TRBD2. Trimming took 8 bases from V and 5 from J; bases not matched to a gene: 8. This CDR3 region has 15 residues. Germline V lookup: CDR1 MDHEN, CDR2 SYDVKM. CDR3 DNA sequence: TGTGCCAGCCCTCCTAGCGGGAGGGCCGTAGATACGCAGTATTTT. Its translation is CASPPSGRAVDTQYF.

The genes are TRBV7-2 and TRBJ2-7, with TRBD2 as a possible D gene (6 bases). The V end was cut by 1 base, the J end by 0 bases, with 16 bases between. Germline V gives CDR1 SGHTA, CDR2 FQGNSA. This CDR3 region has 17 residues. CDR3 region: CASSLVNGGTTSYEQYF. The CDR3, as DNA: TGTGCCAGCAGCTTAGTAAATGGCGGGACCACCTCCTACGAGCAGTACTTC.

The sample holds a few counts of this clonotype. The rearrangement joins TRBV4-2 to TRBJ2-1, with D tentatively TRBD2 (5 bases). V lost 0 bases to trimming and J lost 5 bases, with 11 bases between them. CDR3 length equals 15 residues. Per the germline V gene, CDR1 is LGHNA and CDR2 is YNFKEQ. In DNA form, the CDR3 reads TGTGCCAGCAGCCAAGATTGGGAGATCGACAATGAGCAGTTCTTC. Translating it yields CASSQDWEIDNEQFF.